This note documents a single T cell receptor beta chain sequence. The germline V gene has CDR1 MGHDK and CDR2 SYGVNS. V trimming: 4 bases; J trimming: 1 base; junction bases outside the gene matches: 3. The CDR3 is made up of 14 amino acids. Authors' data handling: Estimates of nucleated cell counts were drawn from the amplification of reference gene primers. The assay was immunoSEQ multiplex PCR, and TCRdb's table has in-frame clones only and misses some. The DNA was the basis for D and trimming; V, J and clone size are from that table. The sample includes 90,000 to 140,000 clones, about 76% of them seen just once. The data stem from a study of blood T cell repertoires in COVID-19. Background on the study: Samples came from the United States, Italy and Spain, spanning acute and convalescent COVID-19. Sample material is recorded as cDNA or gDNA derived from T cells, B-cell-depleted T cells, or PBMCs.

Input material: peripheral blood. This clonotype was sampled from a man older than 75 with acute or convalescent COVID-19. J is TRBJ1-2 and V is TRBV25-1; 7 bases agree with TRBD1. The CDR3 region is CASSAGQHNYGYTF. DNA for the CDR3: TGTGCCAGCAGTGCGGGACAGCATAACTATGGCTACACCTTC.